The sequence of this T cell receptor (beta chain) was determined in a study of Graves' ophthalmopathy and Graves' hyperthyroidism. This clonotype was picked up many times. CDR3 length: 12 amino acids. Trimming removed 1 base from V and 11 bases from J, with 9 bases in between. Germline V gene lookup returns CDR1 SEHNR and CDR2 FQNEAQ (reference sequence). Investigators amplified TCR beta CDR3 regions from RNA transcripts. RT-PCR with HTBI primers came first, then second-round multiplex PCR. TCRdb passed the multiplex PCR reads through MiXCR, listing each CDR3 protein once. Of about 600,000 distinct CDR3 sequences in the sample, approximately 37% were seen once.

Material for sequencing was peripheral blood or thyroid tissue (not recorded which). This TCR derives from an adult man with Graves' hyperthyroidism. This chain connects TRBV7-9 to TRBJ1-5; D uncertain. CDR3: CASSLGAETQHF. The CDR3 DNA sequence: TGTGCCAGCAGCTTAGGGGCTGAGACCCAGCATTTT. Using reference TRBV7-9 and TRBJ1-5 for the parts outside the CDR3, the full variable domain is DTGVSQNPRHKITKRGQNVTFRCDPISEHNRLYWYRQTLGQGPEFLTYFQNEAQLEKSRLLSDRFSAERPKGSFSTLEIQRTEQGDSAMYLCASSLGAETQHFGDGTRLSIL.